Below are 30 T cell receptor beta chains sequenced from a single sample in a study of neurological immune-mediated disorders. TCRdb re-called the 5' RACE reads with MiXCR, one entry per CDR3 protein. The profile covers tens of thousands of distinct CDR3 sequences, with 3% to 4% appearing a single time and around 6.5% taken by the ten largest. Material for sequencing was PBMCs. These receptors were taken from a man aged 60 to 69 with multiple sclerosis.

The sample holds a few counts of this clonotype. The rearrangement uses TRBV20-1 and TRBJ2-7; tentatively, D is TRBD1 (5 bases). CDR1 and CDR2 (germline): DFQATT, SNEGSKA (reference sequence). CDR3 length equals 13 residues. Trimming removed 8 bases at V and 4 bases at J, with 18 bases between. The CDR3: CSLRSAGIYEQYF. The CDR3 nucleotides read TGCAGTCTCCGGTCGGCAGGGATATACGAGCAGTACTTC.

The chain is built from TRBV25-1 and TRBJ2-3; D gene unclear. The V gene lost 5 bases and the J gene lost 5 bases, with 11 bases spanning the gap. The CDR3 contains 13 residues. From germline, CDR1 is MGHDK and CDR2 SYGVNS. This CDR3 is CASSPLNGDTQYF. The CDR3 region has the DNA TGTGCCAGCAGTCCCTTGAATGGAGATACGCAGTATTTT.

This clonotype was picked up many times. The V gene is TRBV5-1, the J gene TRBJ1-1; 8 nucleotides line up with TRBD1. The CDR3 has 15 residues. Germline V gene lookup returns CDR1 SGHRS and CDR2 YFSETQ. V dropped 4 bases and J dropped 2; count of bases not matched to a gene: 7. CDR3 residues: CASSERQGANTEAFF. In nucleotides, the CDR3 is TGCGCCAGCAGCGAACGTCAGGGGGCTAACACTGAAGCTTTCTTT.

This clonotype was counted at least ten times. The chain joins TRBV5-6 to TRBJ2-2, with D unclear. V was cut by 0 bases and J by 0 bases, with 9 bases left in between. Germline V gives CDR1 SGHDT, CDR2 YYEEEE. The CDR3 loop spans 16 amino acids. CDR3 in DNA: TGTGCCAGCAGCTTGGCCTTCTTGACGAACACCGGGGAGCTGTTTTTT. Amino acid sequence: CASSLAFLTNTGELFF.

This clonotype was counted many times. The chain employs TRBV5-1 and TRBJ1-5; D uncertain. V was shortened by 0 bases and J by 4 bases, with 14 bases between the two germline ends. The germline V gene has CDR1 SGHRS and CDR2 YFSETQ. The CDR3 spans 16 residues. Written as DNA, the CDR3 is TGCGCCAGCAGCTTGGGTAGCCCCAACACAAATCAGCCCCAGCATTTT. Amino acid sequence: CASSLGSPNTNQPQHF.

The chain uses TRBV20-1 and TRBJ1-5; D uncertain. CDR1 DFQATT and CDR2 SNEGSKA come from the germline V gene (reference sequence). V was shortened by 6 bases and J by 5 bases, with 17 bases between the two germline ends. The CDR3 is 14 amino acids. The CDR3 loop reads CSANPRGLDQPQHF. The CDR3 DNA reads TGCAGTGCCAACCCGCGGGGTTTGGATCAGCCCCAGCATTTT.

The table lists this clonotype with many counts. This sequence joins TRBV5-1 and TRBJ2-1, with 8 bases fitting TRBD1. Germline CDR1 reads SGHRS; CDR2 reads YFSETQ. This CDR3 has 15 residues. Trimming at V came to 0 bases and at J to 4 bases, leaving 3 bases not matched to a gene. The CDR3 DNA follows: TGCGCCAGCAGCTTGGACGGACAGGGTTACAATGAGCAGTTCTTC. This translates into CASSLDGQGYNEQFF.

This clonotype was recorded a few times. J is TRBJ2-5 and V is TRBV5-1; 9 bases line up with TRBD2. The germline gives CDR1 SGHRS, CDR2 YFSETQ. Trimming took 4 bases from V and 3 from J; bases not matched to a gene: 7. This CDR3 comprises 15 residues. For the CDR3, the DNA is TGCGCCAGCAGCGCGGGAGGGGGGTCAGAAGAGACCCAGTACTTC. Translating it yields CASSAGGGSEETQYF. The variable domain in full, with the rest retrieved from reference TRBV5-1 and TRBJ2-5, is KAGVTQTPRYLIKTRGQQVTLSCSPISGHRSVSWYQQTPGQGLQFLFEYFSETQRNKGNFPGRFSGRQFSNSRSEMNVSTLELGDSALYLCASSAGGGSEETQYFGPGTRLLVL.

This clonotype was counted ten times or more. This rearrangement joins TRBV18 to TRBJ2-1; TRBD1 might be the D (6 bases). Germline loops: CDR1 KGHSH, CDR2 LQKENI. This CDR3 is 14 amino acids long. V was pared by 7 bases and J by 8 bases, with 18 bases between. CDR3 DNA sequence: TGTGCCAGCTTACCGACAGGATTTAGCGATGAGCAGTTCTTC. It encodes CASLPTGFSDEQFF.

This clonotype occurred many times. This chain links TRBV20-1 with TRBJ2-1; TRBD2 might be the D (6 bases). The CDR3 loop spans 15 amino acids. Germline V gene data show CDR1 as DFQATT and CDR2 as SNEGSKA (reference sequence). V was clipped by 2 bases and J by 5 bases, with 16 bases between them. In DNA form, the CDR3 reads TGCAGTGCTAGATCGACGAGCGGGTCCAACAATGAGCAGTTCTTC. Translation: CSARSTSGSNNEQFF.

This clonotype was detected ten times or more. The rearrangement uses TRBV5-6 and TRBJ1-2; a weak D match, TRBD1 (5 bases). CDR1 and CDR2 (germline): SGHDT, YYEEEE. CDR3 length: 15 amino acids. The ends were cut back, 4 bases at V and 8 bases at J, with 21 bases in the middle. CDR3 region: CASSPTPGQRGGYTF. Written as DNA, the CDR3 is TGTGCCAGCAGCCCCACACCCGGACAAAGGGGAGGCTACACCTTC. The full variable domain, rest sourced from reference TRBV5-6 and TRBJ1-2, is DAGVTQSPTHLIKTRGQQVTLRCSPKSGHDTVSWYQQALGQGPQFIFQYYEEEERQRGNFPDRFSGHQFPNYSSELNVNALLLGDSALYLCASSPTPGQRGGYTFGSGTRLTVV.

This clonotype was counted many times. In DNA, the CDR3 is TGCGCCAGCAGCTTTTTGATAAACACTGAAGCTTTCTTT. This encodes CASSFLINTEAFF. This sequence joins TRBV5-1 and TRBJ1-1, with no clear D. The CDR3 loop spans 13 amino acids. Germline V lookup: CDR1 SGHRS, CDR2 YFSETQ. Trimming removed 2 bases at V and 2 bases at J, with 7 bases between.

The table lists this clonotype with many counts. V and J are TRBV20-1 and TRBJ2-7; 11 nucleotides line up with TRBD2. In germline, CDR1 is DFQATT, CDR2 SNEGSKA (reference sequence). This CDR3 spans 13 amino acids. The ends lost 4 bases at V and 2 bases at J; junction bases unmatched: 1. The CDR3 nucleotides are TGCAGTGCTACTAGCGGGGGGACCTACGAGCAGTACTTC. Translation: CSATSGGTYEQYF.

With respect to this clonotype: A read error may be the cause here, since a much bigger clone is one base away. The chain couples TRBV19 to TRBJ1-5; 10 bases match TRBD1. CDR3 length: 13 amino acids. CDR1 is LNHDA, CDR2 SQIVND, per germline (reference sequence). Here the CDR3 reads CASLGQGNQHQHF. The CDR3 bases are TGTGCCAGTTTGGGACAGGGGAATCAGCACCAGCATTTT.

For this clonotype: This may come from a read error, since a much larger clone is one base off. The chain links TRBV18 to TRBJ2-7; no reliable D call. Deletions cut 4 bases from V and 1 base from J, with 14 bases between. There are 15 residues in the CDR3. CDR1 is KGHSH and CDR2 is LQKENI in the germline V gene. CDR3 bases: TGTGCCAGCTCACACAGCGCAGAGCCGTCCTACGAGCAGTACTTC. Translation gives CASSHSAEPSYEQYF.

This clonotype appeared many times. The chain carries TRBV5-1 and TRBJ2-7; D may correspond to TRBD1 or TRBD2 (5 bases each). The germline CDR1 and CDR2 sequences are SGHRS and YFSETQ. Deletions cut 0 bases from V and 5 bases from J, with 15 bases between. The CDR3 spans 15 residues. The DNA for the CDR3 is TGCGCCAGCAGCTTGGATGGGGCGGGTCTCAACGAGCAGTACTTC. It specifies CASSLDGAGLNEQYF.

This clonotype was picked up many times. V is TRBV28 and J is TRBJ2-7; D possibly corresponds to TRBD1 (5 bases). The germline CDR1 and CDR2 sequences are MDHEN and SYDVKM. The CDR3 has 13 residues. Trimming left V 7 bases short and J 0 bases short, with 10 bases between. CDR3 amino acids: CASTDSHSYEQYF. In DNA, the CDR3 is TGTGCCAGCACCGACAGCCACTCCTACGAGCAGTACTTC. Supplemented by reference TRBV28 and TRBJ2-7, the full variable domain reads DVKVTQSSRYLVKRTGEKVFLECVQDMDHENMFWYRQDPGLGLRLIYFSYDVKMKEKGDIPEGYSVSREKKERFSLILESASTNQTSMYLCASTDSHSYEQYFGPGTRLTVT.

This clonotype showed up many times. V gene TRBV20-1 combines with J gene TRBJ2-7, with 7 bases matching TRBD2. CDR3 length equals 14 residues. Germline lookup yields CDR1 DFQATT and CDR2 SNEGSKA (reference sequence). V shed 5 bases and J 0 bases; nucleotides not matched to a gene: 7. This CDR3 reads CSAGVGGSSYEQYF. CDR3 DNA: TGCAGTGCTGGGGTCGGGGGGAGCTCCTACGAGCAGTACTTC.

At least ten counts were recorded for this clonotype. The chain links TRBV6-5 to TRBJ1-1; D is possibly TRBD1 (6 bases). The CDR3 loop spans 14 amino acids. V was cut by 6 bases and J by 6 bases, with 17 bases left in between. CDR1 MNHEY and CDR2 SVGAGI come from the germline V gene. CDR3 sequence: CASSGGQFLPEAFF. CDR3 in DNA: TGTGCCAGCAGCGGGGGACAATTTCTCCCTGAAGCTTTCTTT.

This clonotype was seen only a few times. J is TRBJ2-3 and V is TRBV7-8, with 9 bases identical to TRBD2. The CDR3 is made up of 19 amino acids. Trimming took 3 bases from V and 3 from J; bases not matched to a gene: 16. Germline V gene sequence: CDR1 SGHVS, CDR2 FQNEAQ. The CDR3 region has the DNA TGTGCCAGCAGCTTCGGCTCGGCGGGGGGGCCGGCTAGTACAGATACGCAGTATTTT. Its translation is CASSFGSAGGPASTDTQYF.

Ten or more counts support this clonotype. This chain links TRBV20-1 with TRBJ2-5; the D gene is possibly TRBD1 (5 bases). With 2 bases removed from V and 3 bases from J, the gap between germline ends came to 13 bases. The CDR3 has 14 amino acids. The germline CDR1 and CDR2 sequences are DFQATT and SNEGSKA (reference sequence). CDR3 protein: CSARSSTGEETQYF. In DNA, the CDR3 is TGCAGTGCTAGATCCTCAACAGGTGAAGAGACCCAGTACTTC.

In this sample, this clonotype turned up many times. J is TRBJ2-3 and V is TRBV5-1, with 7 bases aligning to TRBD2. After removal of 2 bases from V and 6 bases from J, the junction contained 9 bases not matched to a gene. In germline, CDR1 is SGHRS, CDR2 YFSETQ. The CDR3 totals 15 residues. In DNA, the CDR3 is TGCGCCAGCAGCTTCGGACGAGCGGGGTCGGATACGCAGTATTTT. Translating gives CASSFGRAGSDTQYF.

V gene TRBV20-1 combines with J gene TRBJ2-2; D gene uncertain. There are 17 residues in the CDR3. From germline, CDR1 is DFQATT and CDR2 SNEGSKA (reference sequence). The V and J ends lost 0 bases and 1 base respectively, with 15 bases between them. The DNA for the CDR3 is TGCAGTGCTAGAGATCATAGAGTGGGCAGGAACACCGGGGAGCTGTTTTTT. Translation: CSARDHRVGRNTGELFF.

This clonotype was seen at least ten times. The gene calls are TRBV2 and TRBJ1-1; 7 bases align to TRBD1. The germline V gene has CDR1 SNHLY and CDR2 FYNNEI. J lost 10 bases, V lost 6 bases, and 11 bases had no gene match. The length of the CDR3 is 13 residues. DNA for the CDR3: TGTGCCAGCAGGAGGGACAGCCAAGGAGGAGCTTTCTTT. Translating it yields CASRRDSQGGAFF.

This clonotype turned up a few times. This chain uses TRBV30 with TRBJ2-7; the D gene is possibly TRBD2 (6 bases). Germline V gene sequence: CDR1 GTSNPN, CDR2 SVGIG (reference sequence). CDR3 length equals 14 residues. V lost 5 bases to trimming and J lost 5 bases, with 19 bases between them. CDR3 protein: CAWGGGLGRDEQYF. In DNA, the CDR3 is TGTGCCTGGGGGGGAGGTCTAGGGCGAGACGAGCAGTACTTC.

This clonotype has ten or more counts. The genes are TRBV15 and TRBJ2-1, with D unresolved. The V and J ends lost 5 bases and 10 bases respectively, with 12 bases between them. The CDR3 is 12 residues long. CDR1 is LNHNV and CDR2 is YYDKDF in the germline V gene (reference sequence). Here the CDR3 reads CATSSDEDEQFF. In nucleotides, the CDR3 is TGTGCCACCAGCTCAGACGAAGACGAGCAGTTCTTC.

This clonotype was seen more than once but under ten times. This chain joins TRBV6-2 or TRBV6-3 and TRBJ2-7; TRBD1 aligns across 8 bases. The CDR3 covers 15 residues. Germline trimming cut 6 bases from V and 2 bases from J; bases unmatched to any gene: 9. The germline V gene has CDR1 MNHEY and CDR2 SVGEGT. CDR3 amino acids: CASRILSGQAYEQYF. CDR3 in DNA: TGTGCCAGCAGGATACTATCGGGACAGGCCTACGAGCAGTACTTC.

This clonotype was observed many times. The chain employs TRBV5-1 and TRBJ2-1; D uncertain. Trimming took 0 bases from V and 10 from J, leaving 14 bases between them. The CDR3 consists of 14 residues. Germline CDR1 is SGHRS and CDR2 is YFSETQ. The CDR3 DNA follows: TGCGCCAGCAGCTTGGAGCCCCTAGTTGACGAGCAGTTCTTC. Amino acids: CASSLEPLVDEQFF.

The table lists this clonotype with many counts. V and J are TRBV7-8 and TRBJ1-1; D possibly corresponds to TRBD1 (6 bases). CDR1 SGHVS and CDR2 FQNEAQ come from the germline V gene. The V end lost 4 bases, the J end lost 4 bases, and 10 bases lay between the germline ends. This CDR3 contains 13 residues. Written as DNA, the CDR3 is TGTGCCAGCAGCTCGGGGGGCCCCACTGAAGCTTTCTTT. Protein: CASSSGGPTEAFF.

This clonotype was seen at least ten times. The rearrangement uses TRBV20-1 and TRBJ2-1; TRBD2 might be the D (5 bases). The V end lost 6 bases, the J end lost 0 bases, and 18 bases lay between the germline ends. The CDR3 extends over 16 amino acids. CDR1 DFQATT and CDR2 SNEGSKA come from the germline V gene (reference sequence). The CDR3 DNA reads as TGCAGTGCCGAACAGAGAGCGGAGAACTCCTACAATGAGCAGTTCTTC. The encoded protein is CSAEQRAENSYNEQFF.